Listed below are T cell receptor beta chains from one sample, sequenced in a study of blood T cell repertoires in COVID-19. The table came from immunoSEQ multiplex PCR; TCRdb's copy has only in-frame clones and leaves some out. Among about 78,000 clones listed, around 86% were seen once. What was sequenced was peripheral blood. The receptors come from a man over 45 with active or convalescent COVID-19. CDR3s include the opening cysteine and the closing phenylalanine or tryptophan. D genes are given only for firm matches. Expanded clones get a size class; other rows say once, few or many, or leave the size out.

>-|TRBV18|TRBJ1-5|-
TGTGCCAGCTCACAGCAACAGGGCGGGAATCAGCCCCAGCATTTT
CASSQQQGGNQPQHF
>-|TRBV6-5|TRBJ1-5|-
TGTGCCAGTACCCCCGGTGGCAATCAGCCCCAGCATTTT
CASTPGGNQPQHF
>-|TRBV7-9|TRBJ2-3|-
TGTGCCAGCAGCGAATGGGTAGCCGAGAGTTCAGATACGCAGTATTTT
CASSEWVAESSDTQYF
>-|TRBV5-1|TRBJ2-3|TRBD2
TGCGCCAGCAGCCCTAGCGGGACAAGCACAGATACGCAGTATTTT
CASSPSGTSTDTQYF
>-|TRBV2|TRBJ2-3|TRBD1
TGTGCCAGTTCCGGGACAGGGCAAGGAGATACGCAGTATTTT
CASSGTGQGDTQYF
>-|TRBV4-1|TRBJ1-1|-
TGCGCCAGCAGCCAAGACCCCTACACTGAAGCTTTCTTT
CASSQDPYTEAFF
>-|TRBV6-2/TRBV6-3|TRBJ2-7|-
TGTGCCAGCAGTTACACGGGGTACGAGCAGTACTTC
CASSYTGYEQYF
>-|TRBV3-1/TRBV3-2|TRBJ2-1|TRBD2
TGTGCCAGCAGCCTCAGCGGGGGGGCGAGAGATGAGCAGTTCTTC
CASSLSGGARDEQFF
>-|TRBV7-2|TRBJ2-1|TRBD2
TGTGCCAGCAGCCCTTCAGTGGCGGGGGTGTATAATGAGCAGTTCTTC
CASSPSVAGVYNEQFF
>-|TRBV9|TRBJ1-2|TRBD1
TGTGCCAGCAGCGTATCCGGGACAGCCTATGGCTACACCTTC
CASSVSGTAYGYTF
>-|TRBV4-1|TRBJ1-2|-
TGCGCCAGCAGCCTAAGCGTGGCGAACCCGTATGGCTACACCTTC
CASSLSVANPYGYTF
>-|TRBV9|TRBJ2-2|-
TGTGCCAGCAGCGTAGCCCCGGGTGGGGAGCTGTTTTTT
CASSVAPGGELFF
>-|TRBV10-2|TRBJ2-3|TRBD2
TGCGCCAGCAGCCCGGGACTAGCTACAGATACGCAGTATTTT
CASSPGLATDTQYF
>once|TRBV28|TRBJ2-5|TRBD1
TGTGCCAGCAGTCCACCCGGACAGGGGGCTCGTGAGACCCAGTACTTC
CASSPPGQGARETQYF
>-|TRBV7-2|TRBJ1-2|-
TGTGCCAGCAGCTTACGGGTTGCTAACTATGGCTACACCTTC
CASSLRVANYGYTF
>-|TRBV5-4|TRBJ2-1|TRBD1
TGTGCCAGCAGCCCGGACAGGAGTCTTAAAACCTACAATGAGCAGTTCTTC
CASSPDRSLKTYNEQFF
>-|TRBV9|TRBJ2-1|TRBD2
TGTGCCAGCAGCGTCTCCGGGACTAGCGGGGGGGATGAGCAGTTCTTC
CASSVSGTSGGDEQFF
>-|TRBV5-1|TRBJ2-3|TRBD1
TGCGCCAGCAGCTTGGAAGGGACAGGGGCAGGAAATACGCAGTATTTT
CASSLEGTGAGNTQYF
>-|TRBV21-1|TRBJ1-3|-
TGTGCCAGCAGCAAGGGTGGGGACATCTCTGGAAACACCATATATTTT
CASSKGGDISGNTIYF
>once|TRBV28|TRBJ2-3|-
TGTGCCAGCAGTTCGGGGACAGATACGCAGTATTTT
CASSSGTDTQYF
>-|TRBV12-3/TRBV12-4|TRBJ1-1|-
TGTGCCAGCAGTTTAGACAGGATGGCTTTCTTT
CASSLDRMAFF
>-|TRBV9|TRBJ2-1|TRBD2
TGTGCCAGCAGCCCCGGGACTAGCGGGTCCTCCTACAATGAGCAGTTCTTC
CASSPGTSGSSYNEQFF
>-|TRBV9|TRBJ1-5|-
TGTGCCAGCAGCCGAGGGGCAGGGGCACTACAGCCCCAGCATTTT
CASSRGAGALQPQHF
>-|TRBV2|TRBJ1-5|TRBD1
TGTGCCAGCAGTTATGGGACAGGGGGCCGACAGCCCCAGCATTTT
CASSYGTGGRQPQHF
>-|TRBV10-2|TRBJ2-5|-
TGCGCCAGCAGTGAGGAGACTAGCCAAGAGACCCAGTACTTC
CASSEETSQETQYF
>-|TRBV7-2|TRBJ1-3|-
TGTGCCAGCAGCTTAGCGGCGGACTCTGGAAACACCATATATTTT
CASSLAADSGNTIYF
>few|TRBV6-5|TRBJ1-2|-
TGTGCCAGCAGTTACGCCGGGACTGCGGGCTACACCTTC
CASSYAGTAGYTF
>-|TRBV30|TRBJ1-4|-
TGTGCCTGGAGTGTCGTTGGGGGGGAAAAACTGTTTTTT
CAWSVVGGEKLFF
>-|TRBV14|TRBJ2-3|-
TGTGCCAGCAAGAAATGGGGGGACACAGATACGCAGTATTTT
CASKKWGDTDTQYF
>-|TRBV5-6|TRBJ2-7|-
TGTGCCAGCAGCGCCAGCCGGGGCTCCTACGAGCAGTACTTC
CASSASRGSYEQYF
>-|TRBV28|TRBJ1-5|-
TGTGCCAGCAGCCCGGGGAGGGAGAGTCAGCCCCAGCATTTT
CASSPGRESQPQHF
>-|TRBV15|TRBJ2-3|TRBD1
TGTGCCACCAGCAGAGATGGGGGGACAGGGGTAGATACGCAGTATTTT
CATSRDGGTGVDTQYF
>-|TRBV19|TRBJ1-5|-
TGTGCCAGTAGCGACAGTGGGATCTTTGGCAATCAGCCCCAGCATTTT
CASSDSGIFGNQPQHF
>-|TRBV6-5|TRBJ1-2|TRBD1
TGTGCCAGCTTATCCGCCGGGACAGGGGATGGCTACACCTTC
CASLSAGTGDGYTF
>-|TRBV7-8|TRBJ2-5|TRBD1
TGTGCCAGCAGCTTGGGACAGCTTCAAGAGACCCAGTACTTC
CASSLGQLQETQYF
>-|TRBV10-1|TRBJ2-4|-
TGCGCCAGCAGTGGACAGGGAGGCATTCAGTACTTC
CASSGQGGIQYF
>-|TRBV6-5|TRBJ2-2|-
TGTGCCAGCAGGTTGCGGGGCAAGGACACCGGGGAGCTGTTTTTT
CASRLRGKDTGELFF
>few|TRBV10-3|TRBJ1-2|-
TGTGCCATCAGTCCAAATAACTATGGCTACACCTTC
CAISPNNYGYTF
>-|TRBV11-3|TRBJ2-5|TRBD2
TGTGCCAGCAGCCTGCTAGCGGGGGGAGAGACCCAGTACTTC
CASSLLAGGETQYF
>-|TRBV27|TRBJ2-3|TRBD2
TGTGCCAGCAGCCAAGAAGGTAGCGGGGGGGCTAGAGATACGCAGTATTTT
CASSQEGSGGARDTQYF
>-|TRBV5-1|TRBJ1-2|-
TGCGCCAGCAGCTTTAATATTCAGGGCTACACCTTC
CASSFNIQGYTF